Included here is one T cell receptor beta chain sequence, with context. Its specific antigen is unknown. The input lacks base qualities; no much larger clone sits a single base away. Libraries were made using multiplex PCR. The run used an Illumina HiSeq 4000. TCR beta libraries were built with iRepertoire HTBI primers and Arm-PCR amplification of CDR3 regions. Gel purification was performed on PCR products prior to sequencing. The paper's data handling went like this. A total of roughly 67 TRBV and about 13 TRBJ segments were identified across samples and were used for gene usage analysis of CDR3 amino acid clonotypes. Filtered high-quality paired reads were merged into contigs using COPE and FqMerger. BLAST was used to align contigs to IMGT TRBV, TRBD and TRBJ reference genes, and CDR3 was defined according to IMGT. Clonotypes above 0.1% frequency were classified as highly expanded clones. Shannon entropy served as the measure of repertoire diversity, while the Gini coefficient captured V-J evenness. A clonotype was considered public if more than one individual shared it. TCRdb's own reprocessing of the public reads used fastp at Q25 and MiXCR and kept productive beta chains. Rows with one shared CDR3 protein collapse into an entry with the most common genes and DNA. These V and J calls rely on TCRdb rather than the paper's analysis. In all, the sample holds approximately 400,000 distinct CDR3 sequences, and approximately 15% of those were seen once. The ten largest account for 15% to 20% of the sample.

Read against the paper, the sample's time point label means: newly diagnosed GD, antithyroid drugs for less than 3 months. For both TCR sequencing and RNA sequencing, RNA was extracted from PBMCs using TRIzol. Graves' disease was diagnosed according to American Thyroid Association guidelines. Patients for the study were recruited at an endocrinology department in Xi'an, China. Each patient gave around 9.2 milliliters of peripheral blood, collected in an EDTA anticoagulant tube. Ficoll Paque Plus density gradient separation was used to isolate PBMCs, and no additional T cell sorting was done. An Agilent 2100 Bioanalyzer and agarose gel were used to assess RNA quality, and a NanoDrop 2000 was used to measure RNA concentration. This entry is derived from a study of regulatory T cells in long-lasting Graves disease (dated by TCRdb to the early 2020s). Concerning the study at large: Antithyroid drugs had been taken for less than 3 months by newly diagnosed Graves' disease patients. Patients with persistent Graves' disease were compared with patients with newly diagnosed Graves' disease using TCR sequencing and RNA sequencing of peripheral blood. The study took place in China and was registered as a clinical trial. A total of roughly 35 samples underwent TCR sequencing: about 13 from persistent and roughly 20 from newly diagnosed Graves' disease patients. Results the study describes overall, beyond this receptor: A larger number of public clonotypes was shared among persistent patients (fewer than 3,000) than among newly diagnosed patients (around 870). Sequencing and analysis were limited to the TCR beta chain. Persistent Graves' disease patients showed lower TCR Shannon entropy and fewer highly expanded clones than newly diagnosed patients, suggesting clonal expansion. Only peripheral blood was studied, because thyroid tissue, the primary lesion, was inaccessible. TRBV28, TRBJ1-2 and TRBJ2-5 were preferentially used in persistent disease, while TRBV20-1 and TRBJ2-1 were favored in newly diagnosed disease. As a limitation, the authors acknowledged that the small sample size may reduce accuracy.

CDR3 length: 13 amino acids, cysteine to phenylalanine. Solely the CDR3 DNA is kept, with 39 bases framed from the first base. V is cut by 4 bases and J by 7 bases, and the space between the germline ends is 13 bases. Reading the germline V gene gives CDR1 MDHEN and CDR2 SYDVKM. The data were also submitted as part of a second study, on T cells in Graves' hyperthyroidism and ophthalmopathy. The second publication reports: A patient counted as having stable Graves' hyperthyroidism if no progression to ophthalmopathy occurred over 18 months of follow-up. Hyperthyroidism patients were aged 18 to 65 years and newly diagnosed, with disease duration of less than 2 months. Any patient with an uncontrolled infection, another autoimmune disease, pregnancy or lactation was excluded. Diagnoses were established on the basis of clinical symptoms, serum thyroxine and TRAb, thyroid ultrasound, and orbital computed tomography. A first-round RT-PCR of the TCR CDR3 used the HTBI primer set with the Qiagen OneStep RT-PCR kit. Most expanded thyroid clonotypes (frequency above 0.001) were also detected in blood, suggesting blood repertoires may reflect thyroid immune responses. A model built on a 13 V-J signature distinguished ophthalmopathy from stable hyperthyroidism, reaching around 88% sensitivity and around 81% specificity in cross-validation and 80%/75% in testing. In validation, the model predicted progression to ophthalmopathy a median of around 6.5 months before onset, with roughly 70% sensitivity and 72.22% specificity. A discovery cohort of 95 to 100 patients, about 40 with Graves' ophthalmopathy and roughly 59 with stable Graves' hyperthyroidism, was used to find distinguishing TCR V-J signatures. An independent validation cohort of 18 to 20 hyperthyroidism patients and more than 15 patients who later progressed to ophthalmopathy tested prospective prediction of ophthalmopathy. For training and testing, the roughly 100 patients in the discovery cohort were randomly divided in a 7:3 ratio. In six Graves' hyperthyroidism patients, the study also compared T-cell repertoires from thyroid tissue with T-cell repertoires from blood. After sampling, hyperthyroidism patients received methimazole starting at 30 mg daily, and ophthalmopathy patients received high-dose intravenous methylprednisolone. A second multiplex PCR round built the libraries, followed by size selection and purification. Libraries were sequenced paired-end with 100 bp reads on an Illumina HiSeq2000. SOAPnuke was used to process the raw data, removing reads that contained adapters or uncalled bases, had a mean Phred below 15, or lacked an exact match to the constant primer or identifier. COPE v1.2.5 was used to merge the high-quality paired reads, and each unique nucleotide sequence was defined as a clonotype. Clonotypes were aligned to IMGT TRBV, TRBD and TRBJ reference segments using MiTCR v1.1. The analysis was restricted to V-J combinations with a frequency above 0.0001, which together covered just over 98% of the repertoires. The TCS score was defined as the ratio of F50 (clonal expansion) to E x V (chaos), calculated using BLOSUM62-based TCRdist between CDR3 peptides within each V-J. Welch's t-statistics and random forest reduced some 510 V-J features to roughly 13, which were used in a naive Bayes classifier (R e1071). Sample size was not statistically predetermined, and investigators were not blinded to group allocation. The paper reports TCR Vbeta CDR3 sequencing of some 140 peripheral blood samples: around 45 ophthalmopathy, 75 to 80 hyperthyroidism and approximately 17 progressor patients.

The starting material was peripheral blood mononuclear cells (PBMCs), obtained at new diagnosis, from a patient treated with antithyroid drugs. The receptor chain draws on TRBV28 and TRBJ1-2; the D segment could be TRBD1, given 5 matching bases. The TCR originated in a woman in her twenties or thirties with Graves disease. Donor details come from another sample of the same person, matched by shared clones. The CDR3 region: CASSSLGRGGYTF. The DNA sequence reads TGTGCCAGCAGTTCCCTGGGGCGCGGTGGCTACACCTTC.